This passage covers 12 T cell receptor beta chains from one sample sequenced in a study of identical twins. TCRdb re-called the 5' RACE reads with MiXCR, one entry per CDR3 protein. The repertoire holds about 890,000 distinct CDR3 sequences, with 12% as singletons. This sample was also put to use in a study of yellow fever vaccine responses in identical twins.

Sequencing input: PBMCs. Receptors originate from a woman under 30 in good health.

This clonotype was counted a few times. The chain joins TRBV4-1 to TRBJ2-7; 7 nucleotides match TRBD1. This CDR3 comprises 16 residues. CDR1 MGHRA and CDR2 YSYEKL come from the germline V gene. Unmatched junction bases numbered 8, after V lost 1 base and J lost 2 bases. The CDR3 DNA is TGCGCCAGCAGCCAAGCCTCGACCGGGACAGCCTACGAGCAGTACTTC. Protein: CASSQASTGTAYEQYF.

The rearrangement uses TRBV7-6 and TRBJ2-7; possible D gene TRBD1, 5 bases. Germline V CDR1 and CDR2: SGHVS, FNYEAQ. This CDR3 has 15 amino acids. V was trimmed by 7 bases and J by 4 bases, leaving 20 bases between them. The DNA of the CDR3 is TGTGCCAGCACGCCTTCCCCAGGGCCGATATACGAGCAGTACTTC. This translates into CASTPSPGPIYEQYF.

The chain couples TRBV5-1 to TRBJ2-5; TRBD1 matches at 8 bases. The CDR3 runs to 15 residues. In germline, CDR1 is SGHRS, CDR2 YFSETQ. Unmatched junction bases numbered 11, after V lost 6 bases and J lost 4 bases. CDR3 sequence reads: CASTYDRGWGETQYF. In DNA form, the CDR3 reads TGCGCCAGCACCTACGACAGGGGTTGGGGAGAGACCCAGTACTTC.

This clonotype turned up a few times. The genes are TRBV24-1 and TRBJ1-2; TRBD1 aligns across 12 bases. The CDR3 consists of 12 residues. Trimming cost V 10 bases and J 8 bases; bases outside gene matches: 4. In germline, CDR1 is KGHDR, CDR2 SFDVKD. CDR3 protein: CATGQGAGGYTF. CDR3 nucleotide sequence: TGTGCCACGGGACAGGGGGCTGGCGGCTACACCTTC.

In its sample, this clonotype was seen a few times. This chain uses TRBV5-1 with TRBJ2-1; TRBD1 agrees at 8 bases. Germline lookup yields CDR1 SGHRS and CDR2 YFSETQ. J was trimmed by 9 bases and V by 4 bases; bases with no gene match: 9. There are 14 residues in the CDR3. CDR3: CASSPGQGISEQFF. The CDR3 DNA follows: TGCGCCAGCAGCCCCGGACAGGGTATCAGTGAGCAGTTCTTC.

This clonotype was counted many times. The chain employs TRBV25-1 and TRBJ2-2; no clear D. CDR1 MGHDK and CDR2 SYGVNS come from the germline V gene. With 2 bases removed from V and 4 bases from J, the gap between germline ends came to 2 bases. The CDR3 is 12 amino acids. CDR3 coding DNA: TGTGCCAGCAGTGAACCCACCGGGGAGCTGTTTTTT. It yields the protein CASSEPTGELFF.

This clonotype was seen a few times. This chain joins TRBV3-1 and TRBJ2-7; TRBD1 or TRBD2 may be the D gene (5 bases each). The V end was cut by 1 base, the J end by 7 bases, with 11 bases between. The length of the CDR3 is 13 residues. The germline gives CDR1 LGHDT, CDR2 YNNKEL (reference sequence). This CDR3 reads CASSQGWGNEQYV. The CDR3 DNA reads TGTGCCAGCAGCCAAGGTTGGGGGAATGAGCAGTACGTC.

The chain combines TRBV11-2 with TRBJ2-1; D ambiguous. V was cut by 5 bases and J by 2 bases, with 10 bases left in between. Germline CDR1 SGHAT, CDR2 FQNNGV. The CDR3 totals 14 residues. This CDR3 is CASSRILTYNEQFF. The CDR3, as DNA: TGTGCCAGCAGCCGGATCCTCACCTACAATGAGCAGTTCTTC.

This clonotype was detected only a few times. The chain employs TRBV4-1 and TRBJ1-6, with a possible D match to TRBD1 (5 bases). The CDR3 contains 17 residues. Germline assignment: CDR1 MGHRA and CDR2 YSYEKL. Trimming removed 1 base at V and 5 bases at J, with 15 bases between. CDR3 DNA sequence: TGCGCCAGCAGCCAAGCCATTCCCAGGGCGGATAATTCACCCCTCCACTTT. Translation: CASSQAIPRADNSPLHF.

The chain recombines TRBV11-2 with TRBJ2-1; weak D call: TRBD2 (6 bases). CDR3 size: 15 residues. Trimming took off 0 bases at V and 7 bases at J, with 13 bases between the two ends. The germline CDR1 and CDR2 sequences are SGHAT and FQNNGV. CDR3 amino acids: CASSLDGGSWNEQFF. The DNA for the CDR3 is TGTGCCAGCAGCTTAGATGGGGGGAGTTGGAATGAGCAGTTCTTC.

This clonotype was counted many times. The chain has TRBV5-1 and TRBJ1-3, with D hard to call. CDR1 and CDR2 (germline): SGHRS, YFSETQ. The CDR3 totals 14 residues. V was shortened by 4 bases and J by 0 bases, with 8 bases between the two germline ends. CDR3: CASSAASSGNTIYF. The CDR3 bases are TGCGCCAGCAGCGCAGCGAGCTCTGGAAACACCATATATTTT.

J is TRBJ2-7 and V is TRBV24-1, with TRBD2 matching 9 bases. CDR3 size: 14 residues. The germline V gene has CDR1 KGHDR and CDR2 SFDVKD. V dropped 4 bases and J dropped 6; count of bases not matched to a gene: 6. CDR3 bases: TGTGCCACCAGTGACCCCGGGACTAGCAGCGAGCAGTACTTC. Its protein is CATSDPGTSSEQYF.